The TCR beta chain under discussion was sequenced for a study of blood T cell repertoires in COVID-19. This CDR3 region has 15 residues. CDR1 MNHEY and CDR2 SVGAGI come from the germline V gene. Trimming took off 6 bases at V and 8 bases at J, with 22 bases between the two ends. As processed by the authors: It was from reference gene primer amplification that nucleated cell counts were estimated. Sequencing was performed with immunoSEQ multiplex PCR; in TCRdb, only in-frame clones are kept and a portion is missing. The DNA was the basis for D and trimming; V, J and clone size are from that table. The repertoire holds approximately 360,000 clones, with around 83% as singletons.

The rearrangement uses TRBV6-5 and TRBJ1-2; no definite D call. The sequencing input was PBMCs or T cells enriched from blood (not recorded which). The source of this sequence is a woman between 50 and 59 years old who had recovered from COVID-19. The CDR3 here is CASRTSRLTREGYTF. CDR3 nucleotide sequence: TGTGCCAGCAGAACCAGCAGACTAACACGGGAGGGCTACACCTTC.